The TCR beta chain described here comes from a study of T cells in women clearing cervical HPV infection. Study at large: Cases were women with histologically confirmed HPV16-related CIN3 or worse, including a couple of invasive cancers. Controls gave blood once infection was undetectable; cases at lesion identification.

The CDR3 has 13 amino acids. Germline loops: CDR1 SNHLY, CDR2 FYNNEI. Trimming cost V 6 bases and J 6 bases, with 9 bases left between them. Worth noting for this clone: The CDR3 end is not reached by the read, which stops 3 residues before it; the germline J gene fills it in.

Some clones are missing from TCRdb's copy, which holds only in-frame ones; the method was immunoSEQ multiplex PCR. The listing contains about 33,000 clones. The sequencing sample was made of blood buffy coat. The chain recombines TRBV2 with TRBJ1-6; perhaps TRBD1 as D (6 bases). This TCR came from a woman between 18 and 70 years old with a cervical HPV16 infection that either progressed to CIN3+ or cleared (not recorded which). Here the CDR3 reads CASRDSGNSPLHF. The sequenced part of the CDR3 DNA is TGTGCCAGCAGGGACAGCGGTAATTCACCC.